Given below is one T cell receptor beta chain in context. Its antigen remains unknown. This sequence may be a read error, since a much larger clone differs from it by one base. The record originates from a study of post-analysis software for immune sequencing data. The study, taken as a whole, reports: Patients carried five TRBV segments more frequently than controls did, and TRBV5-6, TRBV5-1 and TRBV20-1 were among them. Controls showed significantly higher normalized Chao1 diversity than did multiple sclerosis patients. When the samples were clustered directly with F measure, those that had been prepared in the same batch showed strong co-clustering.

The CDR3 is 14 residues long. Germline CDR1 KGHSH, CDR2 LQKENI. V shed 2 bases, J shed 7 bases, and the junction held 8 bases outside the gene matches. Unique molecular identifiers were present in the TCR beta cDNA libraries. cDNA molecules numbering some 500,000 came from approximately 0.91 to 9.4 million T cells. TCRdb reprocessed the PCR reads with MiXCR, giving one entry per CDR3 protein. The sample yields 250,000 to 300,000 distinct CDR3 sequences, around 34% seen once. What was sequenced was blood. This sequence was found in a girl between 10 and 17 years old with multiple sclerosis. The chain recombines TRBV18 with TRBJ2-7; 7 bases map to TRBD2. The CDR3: CASSPKGGSNEQYF. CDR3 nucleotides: TGTGCCAGCTCACCAAAGGGAGGGAGCAATGAGCAGTACTTC.